This T cell receptor beta chain was sequenced in a study of blood T cell repertoires in COVID-19. Study-wide background: Samples of COVID-19 (acute and convalescent) were obtained from the United States, Italy and Spain. The cDNA or gDNA used as material had been derived from T cells, B-cell-depleted T cells, or PBMCs.

Original data processing: Nucleated cell number was recorded as an estimate derived from reference gene primer amplification. Using immunoSEQ multiplex PCR, the repertoire was profiled, and TCRdb retains in-frame clones only, with some absent. The V and J calls and clone size come from that table; D and trimming were worked out from the DNA. The data show about 280,000 clones, roughly 88% seen once. CDR1 is SEHNR, CDR2 FQNEAQ, per germline (reference sequence). Trimming stripped 3 bases from V and 2 bases from J, with 10 bases between. The CDR3 is made up of 14 amino acids. This clonotype originated in a man in his late teens or twenties with active or convalescent COVID-19. This rearrangement joins TRBV7-9 to TRBJ1-2; D is ambiguous. Sequencing was performed on peripheral blood. DNA for the CDR3: TGTGCCAGCAGCTTCCGGGGAGAAAACTATGGCTACACCTTC. It encodes CASSFRGENYGYTF.